This is a list of T cell receptor beta chains from one sample in a study of CXCR3-negative and CXCR3-positive naive CD8 T cells. Each CDR3 protein gets one entry in TCRdb, which reprocessed the 5' RACE reads and gives no DNA. The sample data list around 92,000 distinct CDR3 sequences. Sequencing was carried out using naive CXCR3- CD8+ T cells from blood. Receptors were obtained from a human donor in good health. Some clones in this sample may be carry-over from other donors' samples. The CDR3 runs from the conserved cysteine through the conserved F or W.

>TRBJ2-1|15|TRBV27
CASSSPWRGIDEQFF
>TRBJ1-4|12|TRBV12-3/TRBV12-4
CASSRGLEKLFF
>TRBJ2-7|13|TRBV28
CASSLYRGGEQYF
>TRBJ2-5|17|TRBV5-1
CASSLSRLAGDQETQYF
>TRBJ2-2|15|TRBV13
CASSPSGRNTGELFF
>TRBJ2-2|12|TRBV12-5
CASGSPAGELFF
>TRBJ1-2|14|TRBV10-3
CAIRGIDRDRGYTF
>TRBJ2-1|12|TRBV5-4
CASSVGYNEQFF
>TRBJ1-2|15|TRBV4-1
CASSQEGGTNYGYTF
>TRBJ2-1|17|TRBV7-9
CASSFISGGAPHNEQFF
>TRBJ2-7|16|TRBV15
CATSRDRPRQGSEQYF
>TRBJ2-7|12|TRBV28
CASSSGLRGQYF
>TRBJ2-7|15|TRBV21-1
CASWSGALYPYEQYF
>TRBJ2-2|16|TRBV5-1
CASSLVLAANTGELFF
>TRBJ2-7|14|TRBV28
CASLGGRGMYEQYF
>TRBJ2-5|15|TRBV29-1
CSVEDLGQGQETQYF
>TRBJ1-1|19|TRBV28
CASSPPLDVLGRSNTEAFF
>TRBJ2-7|13|TRBV11-3
CASSLGGNNEQYF
>TRBJ2-5|14|TRBV7-9
CASSLRGAQETQYF
>TRBJ2-3|15|TRBV6-5
CASSSTASSTDTQYF
>TRBJ2-1|13|TRBV28
CASSLRTYNEQFF
>TRBJ2-2|14|TRBV29-1
CSVGGGPNTGELFF
>TRBJ2-7|12|TRBV24-1
CATSDGSYEQYF
>TRBJ1-1|13|TRBV5-1
CASSHLGDTEAFF
>TRBJ2-7|14|TRBV5-1
CASSPSGGSYEQYF
>TRBJ2-5|15|TRBV4-3
CASSQDRGRGETQYF
>TRBJ2-1|11|TRBV7-3
CASGQDHEQFF
>TRBJ2-5|12|TRBV6-2/TRBV6-3
CASRGYGETQYF
>TRBJ2-2|16|TRBV7-9
CASSPGPGGPSGELFF
>TRBJ1-1|15|TRBV15
CATSKSPDGSLEAFF
>TRBJ2-1|17|TRBV29-1
CSARTGVSGGSYNEQFF